This is a list of T cell receptor beta chains from one sample in a study of blood T cell repertoires in COVID-19. The data were produced by immunoSEQ multiplex PCR, yet TCRdb's version contains in-frame clones alone and is incomplete. The sample contains 200,000 to 250,000 clones, roughly 80% of which appear only once. Sequencing used peripheral blood. The origin of the receptors is a woman in her sixties or seventies who had recovered from COVID-19. CDR3s include the opening cysteine and the closing phenylalanine or tryptophan. A D gene is named only where the DNA matches it firmly. Clone size is not always given. Where it is, it says once, few, many or a class for expanded clones.

D	V	size	J	DNA	CDR3
TRBD1	TRBV2	-	TRBJ1-3	TGTGCCAGCAGTGAGGCAGGGGGCATTGGAAACACCATATATTTT	CASSEAGGIGNTIYF
-	TRBV6-5	-	TRBJ2-3	TGTGCCAGCAGATCACTAGGGAGCGGCACAGATACGCAGTATTTT	CASRSLGSGTDTQYF
TRBD2	TRBV5-6	-	TRBJ2-7	TGTGCCAGCAGCTTCTCCGGGACTAGCGACGAGCAGTACTTC	CASSFSGTSDEQYF
TRBD1	TRBV18	-	TRBJ1-3	TGTGCCAGCTCACTGGACAGGGGGCCTGGAAACACCATATATTTT	CASSLDRGPGNTIYF
TRBD2	TRBV5-4	once	TRBJ2-1	TGTGCCAGCAGCTTGCGACTAGCGGGGGCCGACAATGAGCAGTTCTTC	CASSLRLAGADNEQFF
-	TRBV7-3	-	TRBJ1-6	TGTGCCAGCAGCCCCCAGGGGAACTCACCCCTCCACTTT	CASSPQGNSPLHF
TRBD2	TRBV5-5	-	TRBJ2-2	TGTGCCAGCAGGGTAGCGGGGGGTAACACCGGGGAGCTGTTTTTT	CASRVAGGNTGELFF
TRBD1	TRBV6-6	-	TRBJ1-6	TGTGCCAGCAGTTACCGACAGGGTCTAGATAATTCACCCCTCCACTTT	CASSYRQGLDNSPLHF
-	TRBV11-3	-	TRBJ2-2	TGTGCCAGCAGCCAAACTAGGACCGGGGAGCTGTTTTTT	CASSQTRTGELFF
-	TRBV25-1	-	TRBJ1-1	TGTGCCACCAGGACAGAACTGAACACTGAAGCTTTCTTT	CATRTELNTEAFF
TRBD2	TRBV10-3	once	TRBJ2-1	TGTGCCATCAGTGATGGGACTAGCCCCTACAATGAGCAGTTCTTC	CAISDGTSPYNEQFF
-	TRBV11-2	-	TRBJ2-3	TGTGCCAGCAGCTTAGTGAGGGCCCGAGATACGCAGTATTTT	CASSLVRARDTQYF
-	TRBV11-1	-	TRBJ2-6	TGTGCCAGCAGCAAGAGCTCTGGGGCCAACGTCCTGACTTTC	CASSKSSGANVLTF
TRBD1	TRBV19	-	TRBJ2-3	TGTGCCAGTAGAACACGGACAGGGGGCGCGTCTGATACGCAGTATTTT	CASRTRTGGASDTQYF
-	TRBV6-5	few	TRBJ1-6	TGTGCCAGCAGCCTAATAGTGGGCTTAAATTCACCCCTCCACTTT	CASSLIVGLNSPLHF
-	TRBV11-2	-	TRBJ1-2	TGTGCCAGCAGCCCAACAGGGTTAGCTAACTATGGCTACACCTTC	CASSPTGLANYGYTF
-	TRBV7-9	-	TRBJ1-2	TGTGCCAGCAGCTCGCTGCCACTGACAGCCTACACCTTC	CASSSLPLTAYTF
-	TRBV3-1/TRBV3-2	-	TRBJ1-4	TGTGCCAGCACGCGTTCGGAGACTGAAGCCTTTGCAACTAATGAAAAACTGTTTTTT	CASTRSETEAFATNEKLFF
-	TRBV5-1	-	TRBJ2-5	TGCGCCAGCAGCGAGGGGGCGGGGGGCCAAGAGACCCAGTACTTC	CASSEGAGGQETQYF
TRBD1	TRBV9	-	TRBJ2-1	TGTGCCAGCAGCGTAGAGGGACAGGGTTTTTTGGGCTCCTACAATGAGCAGTTCTTC	CASSVEGQGFLGSYNEQFF
-	TRBV7-9	-	TRBJ2-2	TGTGCCAGCAGCGTACCGTCGGGGACCGGGGAGCTGTTTTTT	CASSVPSGTGELFF
-	TRBV7-3	-	TRBJ2-1	TGTGCCAGCAGCTTATCGACTAGCTACAATGAGCAGTTCTTC	CASSLSTSYNEQFF
TRBD1	TRBV7-9	many	TRBJ2-5	TGTGCCAGCATCCCGACAGGGGGGGAGACCCAGTACTTC	CASIPTGGETQYF
-	TRBV2	-	TRBJ1-6	TGTGCCAGCAGTGATACAGGGCCGCCCTATAATTCACCCCTCCACTTT	CASSDTGPPYNSPLHF
-	TRBV9	-	TRBJ2-2	TGTGCCAGCAGCGCCGGACTCAGAGGGGAGCTGTTTTTT	CASSAGLRGELFF
TRBD2	TRBV7-9	-	TRBJ2-3	TGTGCCACCACGACGGGGGGGCTAGGAGATACGCAGTATTTT	CATTTGGLGDTQYF